Below are 17 T cell receptor beta chains sequenced from a single sample in a study of T cells after yellow fever vaccination. In TCRdb, the 5' RACE reads were re-called with MiXCR into one record per CDR3 protein. The repertoire has hundreds of thousands of distinct CDR3 sequences, over 8% of them found once; the top ten carry roughly 17%. Sequences were derived from PBMCs, sampled on the day of the first yellow fever vaccination. Receptor source: a man in his late teens or twenties who received the YFV17D yellow fever vaccine.

The CDR3 DNA follows: TGTGCCAGCAGCTTCCTAGGAGAACTCGGGGAGCTGTTTTTT. Protein: CASSFLGELGELFF. This sequence joins TRBV7-2 and TRBJ2-2; D not certain. Trimming took 3 bases from V and 7 from J, leaving 12 bases between them. The V gene's germline CDR1 is SGHTA and CDR2 FQGNSA. The CDR3 is 14 residues long.

The V and J genes are TRBV5-8 and TRBJ1-2; 7 bases line up with TRBD1. The V segment lost 1 base and the J segment 8 bases; nucleotides outside the gene matches: 8. CDR1 and CDR2 (germline): SGHTS, YDEGEE. The CDR3 length is 14 residues. The CDR3: CASSLLVQGGGYTF. In DNA form, the CDR3 reads TGTGCCAGCAGCTTGTTGGTCCAAGGGGGCGGCTACACCTTC.

J is TRBJ2-1 and V is TRBV5-1, with 9 bases lining up with TRBD2. Germline V lookup: CDR1 SGHRS, CDR2 YFSETQ. The CDR3 runs to 17 residues. The J segment lost 0 bases and the V segment lost 2 bases, leaving 6 bases of the junction unmatched. In DNA, the CDR3 is TGCGCCAGCAGCTTACGTCTAGCGGGGAGCTCCTACAATGAGCAGTTCTTC. Protein: CASSLRLAGSSYNEQFF.

This clonotype was seen ten or more times. The chain uses TRBV4-2 and TRBJ2-2; a weak D match, TRBD2 (5 bases). This CDR3 is built from 16 residues. Germline loops: CDR1 LGHNA, CDR2 YNFKEQ. The V end lost 1 base, the J end lost 4 bases, and 13 bases lay between the germline ends. CDR3 region: CASSQVYASLTGELFF. CDR3 coding DNA: TGTGCCAGCAGCCAAGTATATGCTAGCCTCACCGGGGAGCTGTTTTTT.

V is TRBV24-1 and J is TRBJ2-1; D call uncertain. Between the trimmed V and J ends, which lost 9 bases and 9 bases, there was a span of 20 bases. This CDR3 has 14 amino acids. Germline CDR1 and CDR2: KGHDR and SFDVKD. The CDR3 DNA reads as TGTGCCACCTCAACCGTCCCGGCCCTGAGTGAGCAGTTCTTC. Amino acid sequence: CATSTVPALSEQFF.

This clonotype was seen repeatedly, ten times or more. This chain joins TRBV7-9 and TRBJ1-2, with a tentative D call TRBD1 (6 bases). Germline V gene sequence: CDR1 SEHNR, CDR2 FQNEAQ (reference sequence). The CDR3 extends over 16 amino acids. The germline V and J ends were trimmed by 4 bases and 4 bases, with 19 bases remaining between them. The CDR3 protein is CASSSDSGGGRYGYTF. CDR3 sequence (DNA): TGTGCCAGCAGCTCCGACTCGGGGGGCGGCCGCTATGGCTACACCTTC. The variable domain in full, completed from reference TRBV7-9 and TRBJ1-2, reads DTGVSQNPRHKITKRGQNVTFRCDPISEHNRLYWYRQTLGQGPEFLTYFQNEAQLEKSRLLSDRFSAERPKGSFSTLEIQRTEQGDSAMYLCASSSDSGGGRYGYTFGSGTRLTVV.

This clonotype was counted ten times or more. This chain links TRBV7-2 with TRBJ2-2; D not certain. Trimming shortened V by 2 bases and J by 4 bases, and 5 bases separated the two germline ends. Germline V lookup: CDR1 SGHTA, CDR2 FQGNSA. The CDR3 sequence is 13 residues long. The CDR3 DNA reads as TGTGCCAGCAGCTTATACTCCACCGGGGAGCTGTTTTTT. Its protein product is CASSLYSTGELFF.

The CDR3 region has the DNA TGTGCCAGCAGTTTAATTCTAGGAGGTCGAGGCTACACCTTC. Amino acid sequence: CASSLILGGRGYTF. The V gene is TRBV12-3 or TRBV12-4, the J gene TRBJ1-2; D is uncertain. CDR3 length: 14 amino acids. Trimming cost V 2 bases and J 8 bases, with 15 bases left between them.

CDR3: CASSFEVGDTEAFF. The CDR3 DNA is TGCGCCAGCAGCTTCGAGGTAGGTGACACTGAAGCTTTCTTT. This sequence joins TRBV5-1 and TRBJ1-1; D is ambiguous. Looked up from germline, CDR1 is SGHRS and CDR2 is YFSETQ. The V and J ends lost 2 bases and 3 bases respectively, with 11 bases between them. This CDR3 comprises 14 residues.

This sequence joins TRBV7-2 and TRBJ2-5, with a possible D match to TRBD1 (5 bases). CDR1 SGHTA and CDR2 FQGNSA come from the germline V gene. CDR3 length: 14 amino acids. Trimming stripped 1 base from V and 5 bases from J, with 11 bases between. The CDR3 loop reads CASSLVSGRETQYF. The CDR3 DNA is TGTGCCAGCAGCTTAGTCTCAGGGCGGGAGACCCAGTACTTC.

This clonotype came up many times. The rearrangement links TRBV5-1 to TRBJ2-5; the match to TRBD1 covers 8 bases. This CDR3 region has 13 residues. V shed 2 bases, J shed 4 bases, and the junction held 1 base outside the gene matches. Per the germline V gene, CDR1 is SGHRS and CDR2 is YFSETQ. The CDR3 nucleotides are TGCGCCAGCAGCTTTACAGGGGGAGAGACCCAGTACTTC. It encodes CASSFTGGETQYF.

The V gene is TRBV12-3 or TRBV12-4, the J gene TRBJ1-6, with D unclear. Trimming pared 11 bases from V and 5 bases from J, leaving 13 bases between. There are 13 residues in the CDR3. The CDR3 DNA is TGTGCCTGTGCCAGAGGGAATAATTCACCCCTCCACTTT. Protein: CACARGNNSPLHF.

The rearrangement joins TRBV7-3 to TRBJ1-1; D remains unclear. Trimming removed 7 bases from V and 1 base from J, with 10 bases in between. Germline V CDR1 and CDR2: SGHTA, FQGTGA. CDR3 size: 13 residues. The CDR3 region has the DNA TGTGCCAGCAAGCTCGGTCCGAACACTGAAGCTTTCTTT. Residues: CASKLGPNTEAFF. Variable domain in full (rest from reference TRBV7-3 and TRBJ1-1): GAGVSQTPSNKVTEKGKYVELRCDPISGHTALYWYRQSLGQGPEFLIYFQGTGAADDSGLPNDRFFAVRPEGSVSTLKIQRTERGDSAVYLCASKLGPNTEAFFGQGTRLTVV.

The CDR3 here is CASSSMRGYPGANVLTF. CDR3 bases: TGTGCCAGCAGCTCAATGAGGGGATACCCTGGGGCCAACGTCCTGACTTTC. The chain has TRBV12-3 or TRBV12-4 and TRBJ2-6; D could derive from TRBD1 or TRBD2 (5 bases each). The CDR3 is 17 amino acids. Trimming took 6 bases from V and 2 from J, leaving 17 bases between them.

The V call is TRBV14, the J call TRBJ1-1; no clear D gene. Germline V gene sequence: CDR1 SGHDN, CDR2 FVKESK. The CDR3 length is 17 residues. The V and J ends lost 0 bases and 1 base respectively, with 15 bases between them. The CDR3 here is CASSQDLRRLSNTEAFF. CDR3 DNA sequence: TGTGCCAGCAGCCAAGATCTCAGGCGGTTGTCGAACACTGAAGCTTTCTTT.

This clonotype has just a few counts. The V call is TRBV25-1, the J call TRBJ1-2, with D hard to call. The CDR3 covers 13 residues. Germline V gene data show CDR1 as MGHDK and CDR2 as SYGVNS. Between the trimmed V and J ends, which lost 4 bases and 4 bases, there was a span of 10 bases. As DNA, the CDR3 is TGTGCCAGCAGTGGTTTACAGTTCTATGGCTACACCTTC. It is translated as CASSGLQFYGYTF.

This clonotype came up a few times. The chain employs TRBV4-1 and TRBJ2-2; D is perhaps TRBD2 (7 bases). V was clipped by 3 bases and J by 0 bases, with 26 bases between them. The germline CDR1 and CDR2 sequences are MGHRA and YSYEKL. The CDR3 contains 21 residues. Written as DNA, the CDR3 is TGCGCCAGCAGCCATGCCAAGGGGGGGGCAAGCGCCTACTCGAACACCGGGGAGCTGTTTTTT. As protein: CASSHAKGGASAYSNTGELFF.